The entry below describes one TCR beta chain. Its matching antigen is unknown. This specimen comes from a study of persistence of HIV-infected CD4 T cells. Sequencing used immunoSEQ version 4 in survey mode. The protocol was immunoSEQ multiplex PCR, while the TCRdb copy is restricted to in-frame clones and leaves out a portion. The profile covers over 25,000 clones, with 82% appearing a single time and roughly 0.86% taken by the ten largest. Stimulation used about 10 ug/mL lysate from CMV-infected fibroblasts. CD40L/CD69 double-negative CD45RO-high memory CD4+ T cells were collected. The V gene end was trimmed by 5 bases and the J gene end by 2 bases; junction bases not matched to a gene: 9. The germline CDR1 and CDR2 sequences are SGHRS and YFSETQ. The CDR3 has 15 residues.

The chain carries TRBV5-1 and TRBJ1-2; 7 bases are shared with TRBD1. This TCR was recovered from an adult man with HIV who was CMV-seropositive. Sequences were derived from CD4+ T cells sorted from PBMCs after approximately 20-hour stimulation, sampled from a patient who received antiretroviral therapy. CDR3 protein: CASRFNTGENYGYTF. The CDR3 nucleotides read TGCGCCAGCAGGTTTAATACAGGGGAGAACTATGGCTACACCTTC.